This TCR beta chain was sequenced in a study of blood T cell repertoires in COVID-19. Study-level background: The analysed material was cDNA or gDNA that came from T cells, B-cell-depleted T cells, or PBMCs.

Authors' processing steps: Counts of nucleated cells, estimated from reference gene primer amplification, were obtained. Only in-frame clones appear in the TCRdb table, and some are missing; sequencing was by immunoSEQ multiplex PCR. That table is the source of V, J and clone size, and D and trimming were worked out from the DNA. The sample lists about 220,000 clones; 75% to 85% were seen once. The germline V gene encodes CDR1 GTSNPN and CDR2 SVGIG (reference sequence). Trimming cost V 3 bases and J 2 bases, with 10 bases left between them. CDR3 length: 13 residues. The gene calls are TRBV30 and TRBJ1-1; D might be TRBD1 (5 bases). The sequenced sample was peripheral blood. This receptor was taken from a woman between 65 and 79 years old with COVID-19, enrolled during active disease. CDR3: CAWRRQINTEAFF. The CDR3 DNA follows: TGTGCCTGGAGAAGACAGATAAACACTGAAGCTTTCTTT.